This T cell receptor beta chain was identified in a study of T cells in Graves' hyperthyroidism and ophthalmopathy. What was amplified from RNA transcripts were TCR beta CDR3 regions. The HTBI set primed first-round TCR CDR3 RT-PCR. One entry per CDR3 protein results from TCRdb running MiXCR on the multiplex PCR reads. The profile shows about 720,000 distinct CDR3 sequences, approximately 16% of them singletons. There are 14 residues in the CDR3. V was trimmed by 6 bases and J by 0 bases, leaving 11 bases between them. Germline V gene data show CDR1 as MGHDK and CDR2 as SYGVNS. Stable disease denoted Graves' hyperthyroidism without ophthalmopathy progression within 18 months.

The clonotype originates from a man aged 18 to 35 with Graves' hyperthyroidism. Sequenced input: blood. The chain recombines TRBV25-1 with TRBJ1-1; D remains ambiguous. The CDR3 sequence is CASSATNLNTEAFF. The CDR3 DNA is TGTGCCAGCAGCGCAACTAATCTGAACACTGAAGCTTTCTTT.